This TCR beta chain was sequenced for a study of T cell changes during pregnancy in multiple sclerosis. Assay: immunoSEQ multiplex PCR; the TCRdb copy retains only in-frame clones and omits some. Counted here are roughly 110,000 clones, about 89% occurring once; the ten biggest clones make up about 1.6%. The V gene lost 8 bases and the J gene lost 10 bases, with 15 bases spanning the gap. CDR1 is LNHDA, CDR2 SQIVND, per germline (reference sequence). CDR3 size: 13 residues. V gene TRBV19 combines with J gene TRBJ1-6; perhaps TRBD1 as D (5 bases). This receptor was obtained from a female donor with multiple sclerosis, enrolled in a pregnancy study. Sequenced here: peripheral blood, sampled before pregnancy. The CDR3 region is CASQSRPGSPLHF. The CDR3 DNA reads TGTGCCAGTCAATCACGTCCAGGGTCACCCCTCCACTTT.